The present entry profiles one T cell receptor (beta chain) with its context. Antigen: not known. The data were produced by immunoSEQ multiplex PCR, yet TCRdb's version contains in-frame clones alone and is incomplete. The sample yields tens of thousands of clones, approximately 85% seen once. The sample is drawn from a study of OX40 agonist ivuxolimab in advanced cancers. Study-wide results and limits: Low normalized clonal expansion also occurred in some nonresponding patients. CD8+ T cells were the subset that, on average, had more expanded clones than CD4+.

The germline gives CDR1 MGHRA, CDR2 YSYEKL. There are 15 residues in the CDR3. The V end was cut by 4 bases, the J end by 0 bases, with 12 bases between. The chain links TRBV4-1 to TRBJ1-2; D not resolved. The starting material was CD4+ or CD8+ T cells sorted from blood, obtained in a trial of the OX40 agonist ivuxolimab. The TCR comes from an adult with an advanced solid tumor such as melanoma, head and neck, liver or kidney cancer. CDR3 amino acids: CASSRDPGANYGYTF. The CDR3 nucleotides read TGCGCCAGCAGCCGAGACCCAGGTGCTAACTATGGCTACACCTTC.